Shown below are 2 T cell receptor beta chains from a single sample sequenced in a study of lymphopenia after photon versus proton radiotherapy. TCRdb keeps only in-frame clones here, not all; method: immunoSEQ multiplex PCR. This sample has 20,000 to 25,000 clones, with 92% found just once. The sample in question was peripheral blood, obtained from a patient treated with proton-based radiotherapy. These receptors were obtained from a woman in her 70s with pancreatic cancer. Some clones in this sample may be carry-over from other donors' samples.

The J gene is TRBJ2-7, the V gene TRBV6-5; a possible D gene is TRBD1 (7 bases). Germline V gene sequence: CDR1 MNHEY, CDR2 SVGAGI. V lost 6 bases and J 4 bases, leaving 16 bases between the germline ends. The CDR3 runs 14 residues. The CDR3 loop reads CASSPTGTLYEQYF. The CDR3, as DNA: TGTGCCAGCAGCCCGACAGGGACTTTATACGAGCAGTACTTC.

The chain couples TRBV11-1 to TRBJ2-5; TRBD2 aligns across 13 bases. The ends lost 5 bases at V and 1 base at J; junction bases unmatched: 1. The CDR3 contains 15 residues. Germline V gene data show CDR1 as SGHAT and CDR2 as FQDESV (reference sequence). In DNA form, the CDR3 reads TGTGCCAGCAGCGGGACTAGCGGGACCCAAGAGACCCAGTACTTC. Its translation is CASSGTSGTQETQYF.